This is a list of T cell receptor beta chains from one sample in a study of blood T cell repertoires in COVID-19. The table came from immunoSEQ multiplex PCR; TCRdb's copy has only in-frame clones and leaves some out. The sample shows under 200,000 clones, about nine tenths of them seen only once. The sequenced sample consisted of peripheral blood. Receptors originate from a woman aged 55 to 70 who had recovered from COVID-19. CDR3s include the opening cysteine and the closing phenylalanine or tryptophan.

CASSQAVLGGQDEQYF	TRBV4-2	TRBJ2-7
CASSPRQQETQYF	TRBV18	TRBJ2-5
CASNPELTWNEQFF	TRBV2	TRBJ2-1
CASSLGRNTEAFF	TRBV7-9	TRBJ1-1
CASSPDRGGYGYTF	TRBV5-1	TRBJ1-2
CASSILQGDYNEQFF	TRBV19	TRBJ2-1
CASSWGGLGTTEAFF	TRBV2	TRBJ1-1
CATSDPAGGDRGEAFF	TRBV24-1	TRBJ1-1
CASSQESGVSTIYF	TRBV4-1	TRBJ1-3
CAWSLRPGVLLAFF	TRBV30	TRBJ1-1
CASSPSYLSTDTQYF	TRBV18	TRBJ2-3
CASSLNRVGGYTF	TRBV12-3/TRBV12-4	TRBJ1-2
CASSVDLATYNEQFF	TRBV9	TRBJ2-1
CASSPGGAGATGGELFF	TRBV5-4	TRBJ2-2
CASSYFGQGSNTEAFF	TRBV6-5	TRBJ1-1
CASSPTGGNYEKLFF	TRBV18	TRBJ1-4
CASSLAQGPNYGYTF	TRBV7-9	TRBJ1-2
CASSFTGTGATGQYF	TRBV11-2	TRBJ2-7
CASSMTGNNQPQHF	TRBV5-6	TRBJ1-5
CASGTSGVAEQFF	TRBV2	TRBJ2-1
CASSPWRFQETQYF	TRBV6-5	TRBJ2-5
CASSEYRGSDEKLFF	TRBV25-1	TRBJ1-4
CASRGLTGTGGADTQYF	TRBV19	TRBJ2-3
CASSLMEDRETQYF	TRBV5-1	TRBJ2-5
CASSVAGRGSYNEQFF	TRBV9	TRBJ2-1
CASSLAPGEQETQYF	TRBV5-1	TRBJ2-5
CASSLEGRGGYTF	TRBV28	TRBJ1-2
CASSFGGPRSYEQYF	TRBV5-6	TRBJ2-7
CASSLSGLPGLQYF	TRBV27	TRBJ2-7
CASSPRTSGPYEQYF	TRBV9	TRBJ2-7
CASSLDARSFNEQYF	TRBV5-1	TRBJ2-7
CATLTPGQGYGYTF	TRBV6-5	TRBJ1-2
CASSRQGNYGYTF	TRBV19	TRBJ1-2
CASSQSGQGVGQPQHF	TRBV4-2	TRBJ1-5
CASSPGQSPLHF	TRBV28	TRBJ1-6
CASRDQGSTQYF	TRBV5-8	TRBJ2-5
CASSLLTAGAYEQYF	TRBV28	TRBJ2-7
CASSQTAHSGNTIYF	TRBV3-1/TRBV3-2	TRBJ1-3
CASSSVGRGNQETQYF	TRBV5-5	TRBJ2-5